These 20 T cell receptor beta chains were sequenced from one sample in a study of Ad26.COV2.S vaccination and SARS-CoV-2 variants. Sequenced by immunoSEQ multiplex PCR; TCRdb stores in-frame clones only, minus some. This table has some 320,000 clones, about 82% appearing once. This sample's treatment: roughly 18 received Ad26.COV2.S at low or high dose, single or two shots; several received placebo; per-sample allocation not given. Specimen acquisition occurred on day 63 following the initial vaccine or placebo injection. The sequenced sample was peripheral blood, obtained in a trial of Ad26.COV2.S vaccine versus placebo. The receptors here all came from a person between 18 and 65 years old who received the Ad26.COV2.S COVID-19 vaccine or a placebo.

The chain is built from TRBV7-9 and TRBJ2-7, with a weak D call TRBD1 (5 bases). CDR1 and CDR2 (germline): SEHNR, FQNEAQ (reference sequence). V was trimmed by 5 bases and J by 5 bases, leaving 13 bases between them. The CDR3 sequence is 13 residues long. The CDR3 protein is CASSDRLAHEQYF. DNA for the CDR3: TGTGCCAGCAGCGACAGACTTGCCCACGAGCAGTACTTC. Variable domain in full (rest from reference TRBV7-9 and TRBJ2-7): DTGVSQNPRHKITKRGQNVTFRCDPISEHNRLYWYRQTLGQGPEFLTYFQNEAQLEKSRLLSDRFSAERPKGSFSTLEIQRTEQGDSAMYLCASSDRLAHEQYFGPGTRLTVT.

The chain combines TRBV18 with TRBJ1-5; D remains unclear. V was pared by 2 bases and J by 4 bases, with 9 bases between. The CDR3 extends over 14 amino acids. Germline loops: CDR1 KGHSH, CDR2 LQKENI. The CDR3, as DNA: TGTGCCAGCTCACCAAGGGATGGGAATCAGCCCCAGCATTTT. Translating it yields CASSPRDGNQPQHF.

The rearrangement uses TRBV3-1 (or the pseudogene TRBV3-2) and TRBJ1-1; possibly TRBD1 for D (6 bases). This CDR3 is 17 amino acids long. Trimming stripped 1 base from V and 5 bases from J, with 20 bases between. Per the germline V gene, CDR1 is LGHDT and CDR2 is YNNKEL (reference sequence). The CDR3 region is CASSQVGWGGGETEAFF. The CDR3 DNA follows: TGTGCCAGCAGCCAAGTAGGGTGGGGAGGGGGTGAAACTGAAGCTTTCTTT.

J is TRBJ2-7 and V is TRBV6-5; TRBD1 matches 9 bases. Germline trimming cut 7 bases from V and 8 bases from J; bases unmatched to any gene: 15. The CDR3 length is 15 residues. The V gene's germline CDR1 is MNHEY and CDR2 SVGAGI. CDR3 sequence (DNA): TGTGCCAGCATTTCGATCGGGACAGGGCATTTCCAGCAGTACTTC. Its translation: CASISIGTGHFQQYF.

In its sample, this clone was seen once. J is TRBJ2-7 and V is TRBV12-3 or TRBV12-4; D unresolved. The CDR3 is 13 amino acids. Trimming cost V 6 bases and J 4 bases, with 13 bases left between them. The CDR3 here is CASSQGKAYEQYF. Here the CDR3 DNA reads TGTGCCAGCAGCCAAGGAAAGGCGTACGAGCAGTACTTC.

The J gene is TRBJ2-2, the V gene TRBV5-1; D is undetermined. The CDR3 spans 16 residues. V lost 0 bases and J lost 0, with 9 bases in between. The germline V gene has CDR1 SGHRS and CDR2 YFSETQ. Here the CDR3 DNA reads TGCGCCAGCAGCTTGGATACACGTTCGAACACCGGGGAGCTGTTTTTT. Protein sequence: CASSLDTRSNTGELFF. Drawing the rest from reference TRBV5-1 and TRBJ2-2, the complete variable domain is KAGVTQTPRYLIKTRGQQVTLSCSPISGHRSVSWYQQTPGQGLQFLFEYFSETQRNKGNFPGRFSGRQFSNSRSEMNVSTLELGDSALYLCASSLDTRSNTGELFFGEGSRLTVL.

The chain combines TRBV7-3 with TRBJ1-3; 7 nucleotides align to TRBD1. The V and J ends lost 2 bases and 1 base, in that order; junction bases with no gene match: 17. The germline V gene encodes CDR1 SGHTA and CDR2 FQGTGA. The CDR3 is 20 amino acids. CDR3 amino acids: CASSLPIDRDKPFSGNTIYF. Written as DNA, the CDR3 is TGTGCCAGCAGCTTACCCATAGACAGGGACAAACCGTTTTCTGGAAACACCATATATTTT.

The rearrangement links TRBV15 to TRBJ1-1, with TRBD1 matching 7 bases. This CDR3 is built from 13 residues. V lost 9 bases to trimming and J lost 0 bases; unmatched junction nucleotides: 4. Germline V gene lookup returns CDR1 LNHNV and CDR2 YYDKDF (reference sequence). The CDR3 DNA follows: TGTGCCACGGGAGGGGGCTTGAACACTGAAGCTTTCTTT. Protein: CATGGGLNTEAFF.

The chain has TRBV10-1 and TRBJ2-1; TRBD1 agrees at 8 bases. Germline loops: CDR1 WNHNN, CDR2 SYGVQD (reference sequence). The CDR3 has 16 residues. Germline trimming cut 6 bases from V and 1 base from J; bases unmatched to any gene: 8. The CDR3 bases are TGCGCCAGCAGCCCCAGGACAGGGTTATCCTACAATGAGCAGTTCTTC. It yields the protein CASSPRTGLSYNEQFF.

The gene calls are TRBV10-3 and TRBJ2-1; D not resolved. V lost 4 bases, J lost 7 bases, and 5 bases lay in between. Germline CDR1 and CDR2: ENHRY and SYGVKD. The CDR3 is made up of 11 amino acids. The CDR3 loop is CAISGMNEQFF. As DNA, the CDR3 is TGTGCCATCAGTGGGATGAATGAGCAGTTCTTC.

In nucleotides, the CDR3 is TGTGCCAGCAGCTTTCTGGGCCCCGGGACTAGCAACATTCAGTACTTC. Encoded protein: CASSFLGPGTSNIQYF. The V and J genes are TRBV7-3 and TRBJ2-4, with 9 bases identical to TRBD2. Germline CDR1 SGHTA, CDR2 FQGTGA. After removal of 3 bases from V and 7 bases from J, the junction contained 10 bases not matched to a gene. The CDR3 extends over 16 amino acids.

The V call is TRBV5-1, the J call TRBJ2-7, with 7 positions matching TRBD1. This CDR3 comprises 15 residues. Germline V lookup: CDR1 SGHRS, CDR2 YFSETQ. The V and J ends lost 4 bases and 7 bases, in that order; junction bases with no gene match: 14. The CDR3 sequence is CASSPRTGGAREQYF. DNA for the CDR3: TGCGCCAGCAGCCCGAGGACAGGTGGGGCTCGGGAGCAGTACTTC.

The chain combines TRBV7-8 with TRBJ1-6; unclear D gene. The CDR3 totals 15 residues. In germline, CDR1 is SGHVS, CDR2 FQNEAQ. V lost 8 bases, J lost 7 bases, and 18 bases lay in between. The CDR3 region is CASGPRASWNSPLHF. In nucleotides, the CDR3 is TGTGCCAGCGGTCCCCGGGCCTCGTGGAATTCACCCCTCCACTTT.

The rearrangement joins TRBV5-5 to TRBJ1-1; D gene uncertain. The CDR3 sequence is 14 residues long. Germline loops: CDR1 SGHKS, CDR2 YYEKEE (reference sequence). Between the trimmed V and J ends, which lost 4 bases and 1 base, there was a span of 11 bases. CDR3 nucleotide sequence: TGTGCCAGCAGCACCCCGGGCCAGAACACTGAAGCTTTCTTT. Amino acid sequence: CASSTPGQNTEAFF.

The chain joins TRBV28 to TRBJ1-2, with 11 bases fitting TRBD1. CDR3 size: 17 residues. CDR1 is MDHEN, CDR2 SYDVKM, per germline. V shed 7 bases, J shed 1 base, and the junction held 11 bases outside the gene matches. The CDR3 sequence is CASTNLVGTGGNYGYTF. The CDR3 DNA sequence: TGTGCCAGCACTAATCTTGTCGGGACAGGGGGTAACTATGGCTACACCTTC.

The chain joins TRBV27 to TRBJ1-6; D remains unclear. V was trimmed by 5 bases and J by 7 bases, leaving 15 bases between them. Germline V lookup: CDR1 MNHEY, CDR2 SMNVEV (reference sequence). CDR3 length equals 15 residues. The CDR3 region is CASSMKGYGNSPLHF. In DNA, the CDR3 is TGTGCCAGCAGTATGAAGGGCTACGGAAATTCACCCCTCCACTTT.

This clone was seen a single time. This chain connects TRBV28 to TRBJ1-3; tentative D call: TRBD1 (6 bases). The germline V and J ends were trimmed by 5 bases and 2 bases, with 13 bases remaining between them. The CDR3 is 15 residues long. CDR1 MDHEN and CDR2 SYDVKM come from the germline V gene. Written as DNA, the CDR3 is TGTGCCAGCAGTCCTCCGACAGGCACTGGAAACACCATATATTTT. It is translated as CASSPPTGTGNTIYF.

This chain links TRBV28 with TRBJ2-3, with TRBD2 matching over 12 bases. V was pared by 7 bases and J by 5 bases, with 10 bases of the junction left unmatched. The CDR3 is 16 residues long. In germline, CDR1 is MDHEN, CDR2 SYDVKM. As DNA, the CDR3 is TGTGCCAGCACCCCGGGACTAGCGGGCCGAGGAGATACGCAGTATTTT. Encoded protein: CASTPGLAGRGDTQYF.

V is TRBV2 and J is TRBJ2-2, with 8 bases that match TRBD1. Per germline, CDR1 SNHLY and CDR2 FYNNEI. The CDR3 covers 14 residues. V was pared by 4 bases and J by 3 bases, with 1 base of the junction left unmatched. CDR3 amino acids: CASSGQGYTGELFF. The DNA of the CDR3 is TGTGCCAGCAGTGGACAGGGGTACACCGGGGAGCTGTTTTTT.

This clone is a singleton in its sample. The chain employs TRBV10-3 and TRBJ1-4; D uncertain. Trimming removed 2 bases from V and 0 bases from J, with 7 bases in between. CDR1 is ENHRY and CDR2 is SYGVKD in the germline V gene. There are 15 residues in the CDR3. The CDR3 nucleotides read TGTGCCATCAGTGAGGCGGCTGCAACTAATGAAAAACTGTTTTTT. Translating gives CAISEAAATNEKLFF.